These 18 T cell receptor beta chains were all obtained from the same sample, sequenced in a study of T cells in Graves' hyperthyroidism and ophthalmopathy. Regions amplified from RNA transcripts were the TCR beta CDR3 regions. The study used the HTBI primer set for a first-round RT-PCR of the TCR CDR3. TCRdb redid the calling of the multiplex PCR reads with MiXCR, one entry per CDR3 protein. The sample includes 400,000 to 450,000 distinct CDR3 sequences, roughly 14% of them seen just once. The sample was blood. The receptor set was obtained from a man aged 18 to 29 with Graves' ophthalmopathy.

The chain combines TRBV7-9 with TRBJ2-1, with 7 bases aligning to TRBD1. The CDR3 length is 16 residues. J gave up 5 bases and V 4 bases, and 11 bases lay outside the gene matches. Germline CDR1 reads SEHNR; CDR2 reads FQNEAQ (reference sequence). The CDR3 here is CASSSTGTEYDNEQFF. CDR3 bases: TGTGCCAGCAGCTCTACCGGGACAGAGTATGACAATGAGCAGTTCTTC.

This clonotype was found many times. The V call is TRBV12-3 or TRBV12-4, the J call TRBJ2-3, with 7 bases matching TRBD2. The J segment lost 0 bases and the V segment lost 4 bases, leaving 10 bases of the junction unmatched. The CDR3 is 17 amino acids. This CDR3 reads CASSWGGSPWSTDTQYF. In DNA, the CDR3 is TGTGCCAGCAGTTGGGGAGGGTCCCCCTGGAGCACAGATACGCAGTATTTT.

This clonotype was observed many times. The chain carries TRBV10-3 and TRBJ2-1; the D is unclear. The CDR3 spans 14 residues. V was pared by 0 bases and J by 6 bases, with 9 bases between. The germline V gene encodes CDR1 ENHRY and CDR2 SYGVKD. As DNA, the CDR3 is TGTGCCATCAGTGAGTCTATGAACGGCAATGAGCAGTTCTTC. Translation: CAISESMNGNEQFF.

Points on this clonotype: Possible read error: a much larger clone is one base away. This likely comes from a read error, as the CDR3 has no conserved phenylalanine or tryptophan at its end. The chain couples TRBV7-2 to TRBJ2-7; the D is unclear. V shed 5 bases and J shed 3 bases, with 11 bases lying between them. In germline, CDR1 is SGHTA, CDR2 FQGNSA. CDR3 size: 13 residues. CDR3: CASSVVTRYEQYL. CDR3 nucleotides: TGTGCCAGCAGCGTCGTGACTCGCTACGAGCAGTACCTC.

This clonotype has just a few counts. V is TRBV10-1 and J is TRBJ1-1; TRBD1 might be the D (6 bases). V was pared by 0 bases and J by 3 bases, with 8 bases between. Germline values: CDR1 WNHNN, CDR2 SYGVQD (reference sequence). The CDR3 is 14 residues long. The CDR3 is CASSESQGYTEAFF. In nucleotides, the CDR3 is TGCGCCAGCAGTGAGTCACAGGGTTACACTGAAGCTTTCTTT.

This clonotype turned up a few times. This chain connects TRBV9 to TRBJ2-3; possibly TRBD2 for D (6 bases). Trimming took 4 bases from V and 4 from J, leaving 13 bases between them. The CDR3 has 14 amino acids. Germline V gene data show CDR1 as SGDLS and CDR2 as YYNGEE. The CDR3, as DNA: TGTGCCAGCAGCCTGATTGGGGGGTCAGATACGCAGTATTTT. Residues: CASSLIGGSDTQYF.

The CDR3 region has the DNA TGTGCCAGCAGTTTAGGGGGGGGAACCTGGACTGAAGCTTTCTTT. Translating gives CASSLGGGTWTEAFF. V is TRBV12-3 or TRBV12-4 and J is TRBJ1-1, with D possibly being TRBD1 (5 bases). V lost 1 base and J lost 5, with 14 bases in between. This CDR3 has 15 residues.

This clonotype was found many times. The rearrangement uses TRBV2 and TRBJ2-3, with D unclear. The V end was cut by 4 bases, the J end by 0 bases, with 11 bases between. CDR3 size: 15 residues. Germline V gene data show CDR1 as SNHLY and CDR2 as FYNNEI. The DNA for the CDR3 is TGTGCCAGCAGTGCTTCTGGACGGAGCACAGATACGCAGTATTTT. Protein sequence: CASSASGRSTDTQYF.

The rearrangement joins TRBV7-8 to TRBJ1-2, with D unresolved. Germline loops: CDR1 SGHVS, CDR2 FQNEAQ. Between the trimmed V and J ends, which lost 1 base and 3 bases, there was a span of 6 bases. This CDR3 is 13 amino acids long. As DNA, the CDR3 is TGTGCCAGCAGCTTAGTTGATTACTATGGCTACACCTTC. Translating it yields CASSLVDYYGYTF.

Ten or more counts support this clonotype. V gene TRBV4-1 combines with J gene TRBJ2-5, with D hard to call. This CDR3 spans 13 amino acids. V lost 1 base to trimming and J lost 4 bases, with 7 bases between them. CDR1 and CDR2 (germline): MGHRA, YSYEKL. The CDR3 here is CASSQVIGETQYF. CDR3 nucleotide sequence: TGCGCCAGCAGCCAAGTTATTGGAGAGACCCAGTACTTC.

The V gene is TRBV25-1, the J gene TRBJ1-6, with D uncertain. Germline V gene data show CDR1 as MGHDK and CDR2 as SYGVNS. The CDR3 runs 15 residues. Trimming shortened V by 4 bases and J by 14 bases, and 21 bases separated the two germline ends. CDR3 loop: CASSGGALGWGALHF. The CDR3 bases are TGTGCCAGCAGTGGCGGAGCTTTGGGCTGGGGAGCCCTCCACTTT.

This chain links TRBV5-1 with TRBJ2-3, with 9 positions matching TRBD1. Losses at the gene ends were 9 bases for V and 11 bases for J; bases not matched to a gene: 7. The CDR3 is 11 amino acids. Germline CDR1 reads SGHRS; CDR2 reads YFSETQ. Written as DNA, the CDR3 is TGCGCCAACAGGCTGGGACAGGGGCAGTATTTT. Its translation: CANRLGQGQYF.

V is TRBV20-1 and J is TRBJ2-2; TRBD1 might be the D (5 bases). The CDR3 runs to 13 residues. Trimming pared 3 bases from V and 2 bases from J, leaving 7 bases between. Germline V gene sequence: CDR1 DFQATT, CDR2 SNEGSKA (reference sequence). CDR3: CSARTANTGELFF. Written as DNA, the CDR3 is TGCAGTGCTAGGACAGCAAACACCGGGGAGCTGTTTTTT.

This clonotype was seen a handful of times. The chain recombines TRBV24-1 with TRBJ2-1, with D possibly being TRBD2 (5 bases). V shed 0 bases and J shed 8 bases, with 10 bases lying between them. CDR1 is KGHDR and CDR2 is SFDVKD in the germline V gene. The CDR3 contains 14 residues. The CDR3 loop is CATSDLGVEDEQFF. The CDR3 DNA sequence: TGTGCCACCAGTGATTTGGGGGTGGAGGATGAGCAGTTCTTC.

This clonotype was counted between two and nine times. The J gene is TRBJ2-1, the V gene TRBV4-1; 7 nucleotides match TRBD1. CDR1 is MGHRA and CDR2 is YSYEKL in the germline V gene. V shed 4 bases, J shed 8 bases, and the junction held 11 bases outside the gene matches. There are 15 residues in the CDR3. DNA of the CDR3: TGCGCCAGCAGCCTCGACAGGGATAGGTTAGATGAGCAGTTCTTC. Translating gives CASSLDRDRLDEQFF.

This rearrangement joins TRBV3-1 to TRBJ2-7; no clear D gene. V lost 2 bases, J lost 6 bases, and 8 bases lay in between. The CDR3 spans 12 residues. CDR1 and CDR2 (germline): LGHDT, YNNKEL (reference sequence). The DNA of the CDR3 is TGTGCCAGCAGCCAACCCGGATCCGAGCAGTACTTC. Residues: CASSQPGSEQYF.

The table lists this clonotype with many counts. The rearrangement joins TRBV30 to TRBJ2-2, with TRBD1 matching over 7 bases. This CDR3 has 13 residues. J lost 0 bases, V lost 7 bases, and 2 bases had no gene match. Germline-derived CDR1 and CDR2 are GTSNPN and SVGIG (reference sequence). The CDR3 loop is CALDRTNTGELFF. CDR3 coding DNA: TGTGCCTTGGACAGGACGAACACCGGGGAGCTGTTTTTT.

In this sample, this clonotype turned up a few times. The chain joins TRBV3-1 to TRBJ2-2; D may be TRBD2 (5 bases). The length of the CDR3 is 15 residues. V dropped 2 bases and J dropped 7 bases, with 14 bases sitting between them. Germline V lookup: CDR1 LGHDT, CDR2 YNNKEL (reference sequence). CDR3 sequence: CASSQPSRRVGELFF. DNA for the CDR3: TGTGCCAGCAGCCAACCCTCGCGGCGGGTCGGGGAGCTGTTTTTT. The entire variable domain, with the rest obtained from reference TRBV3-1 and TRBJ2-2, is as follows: DTAVSQTPKYLVTQMGNDKSIKCEQNLGHDTMYWYKQDSKKFLKIMFSYNNKELIINETVPNRFSPKSPDKAHLNLHINSLELGDSAVYFCASSQPSRRVGELFFGEGSRLTVL.